Listed below are T cell receptor beta chains from one sample, sequenced in a study of T cells in narcolepsy. Profiling relied on immunoSEQ multiplex PCR, and the TCRdb table lists in-frame clones only, not all of them. Among roughly 38,000 clones listed, around 85% were seen once. Sequencing input: CD45RA- memory CD4+ T cells from PBMCs. The receptors shown here come from a human donor with narcolepsy. Each CDR3 is given with its conserved first and last residue. Each record gives: CDR3 length, V gene, CDR3 protein.

>17|TRBV18
CASSPPVGGPNTGELFF
>13|TRBV7-4
CASRGQGLYEQYF
>17|TRBV14
CASSQVASGGLKNIQYF
>13|TRBV7-2
CASSLQGSSPLHF
>13|TRBV5-4
CASSQTSSYEQYF
>11|TRBV30
CAWSGTGKQFF
>14|TRBV27
CASSFGVAKNIQYF
>14|TRBV27
CASSFAQGRGGYTF
>14|TRBV19
CASSPLRAGNTIYF
>15|TRBV28
CASSPLTGGLNEQYF
>14|TRBV9
CASSVGTGEYGYTF
>15|TRBV7-3
CASSPQGGSGNTIYF
>15|TRBV5-1
CASSLAGQSVYGYTF
>14|TRBV5-4
CASSFGGQRYEQYF
>14|TRBV21-1
CASSKLPTQNIQYF
>16|TRBV18
CASSPRGQGAGTEAFF
>18|TRBV9
CASSPLAGGAPGYNEQFF
>14|TRBV9
CASSVAWALDTQYF
>13|TRBV11-3
CASSPSLTGRPYF
>15|TRBV5-8
CASSIRQGAGNEQFF
>16|TRBV7-8
CASSLAGGSRTDTQYF
>14|TRBV7-9
CASSLVQYDTEAFF
>15|TRBV7-9
CASSLGQGGGYGHTF
>14|TRBV30
CAWSVGDRGSSAFF
>17|TRBV7-2
CASSPYGGRALSNGYTF
>15|TRBV28
CASSFPSGTGNTIYF
>14|TRBV9
CASSATGTGNTIYF
>15|TRBV5-5
CASSLEGATGNTIYF
>14|TRBV27
CASSFGVVRSPLHF
>15|TRBV10-3
CAISPDRSPYNEQFF
>17|TRBV11-3
CASSAYNDNSMNTEAFF
>17|TRBV2
CASSERLGGGVEDTQYF
>15|TRBV18
CASSRGWSGANVLTF
>15|TRBV19
CASSRTRSSYNEQFF
>15|TRBV5-5
CASSLGTGGWETQYF
>14|TRBV29-1
CSVGRGANTGELFF
>13|TRBV2
CASSEDGAKGYTF
>14|TRBV10-3
CAISDESSNQPQHF
>16|TRBV27
CASSSGRGGPKNIQYF
>16|TRBV5-6
CASSLGQGGHGNIQYF
>14|TRBV5-5
CASSLDAANTEAFF
>14|TRBV2
CASSRTDSTDTQYF
>13|TRBV30
CAWSVPSSYEQYF
>13|TRBV27
CASSVTGTYGYTF
>10|TRBV19
CASREYGYTF
>13|TRBV19
CASSMVAGDGYTF
>14|TRBV9
CASGGQVSTDTQYF
>18|TRBV9
CASSGLAGGRPETDTQYF
>14|TRBV7-3
CASSLLQGTGELFF
>15|TRBV7-9
CASSSSRGSYNEQFF
>17|TRBV7-6
CASSLALRDTTSWELFF
>15|TRBV7-2
CASSSGQGSYNEQFF
>16|TRBV7-3
CASSLLRDPGTDTQYF
>15|TRBV2
CASSRNSGQGNEQFF
>15|TRBV27
CASRLLTGNTGELFF